This TCR beta chain was identified in a study of cytomegalovirus exposure and HLA in healthy donors (dated by TCRdb to about 2017). About the investigation overall: According to a later analysis, the 100 to 150 validation repertoires were produced on the same platform as the approximately 690 repertoires of the first cohort. The study was designed to test whether signatures of past pathogen exposure could be identified by cataloging public T cell receptors. Along with the approximately 600-subject first cohort, a separate validation cohort of 120 different subjects was used. The study combined high-throughput TCR immunosequencing, statistical association of individual TCRs with disease status, and machine learning to predict cytomegalovirus infection status. The investigation overall reported the following: It was suggested by the authors that the approach could potentially be generalized to other disease states and immunological phenotypes. The classifier was reported to diagnose cytomegalovirus status with high specificity and sensitivity in both the original and validation cohorts. The study listed 150 to 200 TCR beta chains as associated with cytomegalovirus. While some public TCRs were present in many individuals, most TCR sequences turned up only very rarely across donors. All 120 or so repertoires were used to score co-occurrence in the validation cohort in a later analysis, because that analysis had no HLA typing for the cohort. In vitro tests confirmed that a few of the cytomegalovirus-associated TCR beta chains recognize cytomegalovirus antigens. Subsequent analysis determined that TCRs grouped into clusters in the first cohort also showed a tendency toward co-occurrence across the approximately 110 validation repertoires, and roughly 94% of cluster scores exceeded 0.

On this clone: Its cognate antigen has yet to be identified. Qualities for individual bases were not recorded, and no much larger clone is one base off.

The donors were included in the validation cohort of 120 subjects, a group kept apart from the approximately 690-subject first cohort. Receptors were amplified or captured by the immunoSEQ multiplex PCR assay. Concerning the study's data processing: To diagnose cytomegalovirus status from the catalog of TCR beta chain sequences, a statistical classification framework was built. Entries here come from immuneACCESS through TCRdb and include only in-frame sequences with V and J called. Some clones fail to appear in such tables; in the studies checked, an unresolved V gene covers under half of the shortfall, and the cause of the remainder is unknown. That table gives V, J and clone size, and the DNA gave D and trimming. In this sample the table shows over 150,000 clones, roughly 89% of which occur a single time. The ten top clones hold about 3% of the sample. Inclusive of the bounding cysteine and phenylalanine, the CDR3 is 15 residues long. Just the 45-base CDR3 DNA is kept, in frame starting at base 1.

What was sequenced was PBMCs. This sequence uses TRBV1 and TRBJ2-7; the D call of TRBD1 is as the table states it, not checked on the DNA. TRBV1 is a known pseudogene. This TCR derives from a woman aged 18 to 35 in good health and CMV-seropositive. The sequenced DNA: TGCACCAGCAGTCGCCCCGGACAGGGGCTCCACGAGCAGTACTTC. Its product reads: CTSSRPGQGLHEQYF.